This T cell receptor gamma chain is from a study of Vδ1+ human thymocytes (dated by TCRdb to the late 2010s). About the study as a whole: mRNA-level TRG and TRD CDR3 repertoires of highly purified Vdelta1+ thymocytes from young children were characterised as a data resource. Validation of the multiplex-based CDR3 amplicon strategy against 5'RACE-based CDR3 amplicon generation methods had been performed previously.

Thymic samples were depleted of alphabeta T cells, then CD3+ TCRVdelta1+ TCRVdelta2- thymocytes were FACS-sorted. The purity of the sorted Vdelta1+ thymocytes was between roughly 97% and 99.6%. The thymic specimens were obtained from several paediatric patients, aged roughly 5 days to 17 months, who were having corrective cardiac surgery. Thymic tissue was dispersed, and mononuclear cells were isolated on a Histopaque-1077 density gradient. For staining, the antibodies used were anti-TCRVdelta1 clone TS8.2, anti-TCRVdelta2 clone B6, anti-CD3 clone HIT3a and anti-TCRalphabeta clone IP26. In regard to this clone: Its antigen is currently not known. No per-base quality is available; no much larger clone lies one base away.

What the research found in general, with its limitations: No clustering by age or sex was observed, so analyses did not stratify donors by these variables. Many TRG clonotypes were shared between donors (up to roughly 6.9x10^3), whereas TRD repertoires were essentially private (max about 100 shared). In contrast to oligoclonal peripheral blood repertoires, thymic TRG and TRD repertoires appeared to be highly polyclonal with Gaussian CDR3 length distributions. The use of highly purified populations and single-cell validation was advised by the authors, since misinterpretation of bulk repertoire data could be caused by unexpected Vdelta2 sequences. Even though sort purity was high, roughly 20% of thymic TRD sequences were Vdelta2 (and few were Vdelta3), which was not the case for the peripheral blood Vdelta1+ controls.

Looking up the germline V gene yields CDR1 EGSTGY and CDR2 YDSYTSSV. Taken from cysteine to phenylalanine, the CDR3 has 12 residues. Kept here is only the CDR3 DNA, which spans 36 bases and is read in frame from base 1. V is trimmed back by 3 bases and J by 6 bases, and the junction contains 5 bases that no gene match accounts for. RNA extraction was carried out with the RNeasy mini kit, and reverse transcription was then done using Superscript III. To generate the CDR3 amplicons, a multiplex PCR was run using pooled V-gene forward primers together with a constant-region reverse primer that carried Illumina adaptor overhangs. After gel purification, the amplicons were indexed with Nextera index primers over eight extra PCR cycles and then purified using AMPure XP beads. Libraries were sequenced on an Illumina MiSeq with paired-end 250 bp reads, dual indexing and roughly 20% PhiX spike-in. The study's processing was this. Reads were quality checked with FastQC, and TRG read pairs were merged with ea-utils fastq-join. IMGT/HighV-QUEST was used to annotate the sequences, only productive sequences with an unambiguous V-gene assignment were kept, and clonotypes were defined as sequences sharing an identical CDR3 sequence. Downstream analysis used VDJtools 1.1.1, tcR 2.2.3, Treemap and vegan Shannon diversity in R 3.4.4. TCRdb reran clone calling on the public reads with CATT; rows sharing one DNA sequence were then combined. TCRdb, not the original authors, processed these V and J calls. This sample holds approximately 25,000 gamma-chain clones; roughly 20% were observed only once. The top ten hold 1.5% to 2% of the sample.

The chain is encoded by TRGV4 joined to TRGJ1 or TRGJ2. The TCR comes from a boy in the first two years of life who had congenital heart surgery. Sequencing was carried out using Vdelta1+ gamma-delta thymocytes from the thymus. What the cell subset or site label conveys for this sample: FACS-sorted CD3+ TCRalphabeta- TCRVdelta1+ TCRVdelta2- thymocytes. The sequenced DNA: TGTGCCACCTGGGATTTTTTTTATAAGAAACTCTTT. This gives the protein CATWDFFYKKLF.